A single TCR beta chain is shown here with its context. What it binds is not known. The same CDR3 is also encoded by other DNA sequences in this sample. Germline CDR1 and CDR2: SGHTA and FQGNSA. CDR3 length: 10 residues. The V gene lost 1 base and the J gene lost 9 bases, with 1 base spanning the gap. The data belong to a study of shared clonotypes between healthy human individuals. Findings and caveats of the study: Rarefaction exposed incomplete sorted-subset sequencing despite large depth.

The study ran the assay at deep level. Profiling relied on immunoSEQ multiplex PCR, and the TCRdb table lists in-frame clones only, not all of them. Among about 2.5 million clones listed, roughly 92% were seen once. Material for sequencing was naive CD4+ T cells from PBMCs. Subset: CD45RA+ positively selected. This sequence joins TRBV7-2 and TRBJ2-1; the D is unclear. The TCR sequence derives from a young man in good health. Some clones in this sample may be carry-over from other donors' samples. CDR3 DNA: TGTGCCAGCAGCTTAGGTGAGCAGTTCTTC. The encoded protein is CASSLGEQFF.